This TCR beta chain derives from a study of blood T cells in healthy people across ages. Study background: Per two T cells, template switching captured roughly one barcoded beta molecule.

Looked up from germline, CDR1 is SGHRS and CDR2 is YFSETQ. V was pared by 5 bases and J by 0 bases, with 13 bases between. The CDR3 contains 15 residues. A J-beta primer mix and a sample-barcoded 5' primer were used in a second PCR of about 7 to 12 cycles. TCRdb called the 5' RACE reads again in MiXCR, with one record for every CDR3 protein. The sample comprises over 1.5 million distinct CDR3 sequences, roughly 52% of which are singletons, and about 2.1% rests with the top ten. The table lists this clonotype with a few counts. Sequencing was done on a sample of blood. The chain uses TRBV5-1 and TRBJ2-3; D uncertain. The source of this sequence is a woman in her thirties or forties in good health. The DNA for the CDR3 is TGCGCCAGCAGTATCGGAGCCCCTAGCACAGATACGCAGTATTTT. Residues: CASSIGAPSTDTQYF. The full variable domain, in which reference TRBV5-1 and TRBJ2-3 provide the parts outside the CDR3, is KAGVTQTPRYLIKTRGQQVTLSCSPISGHRSVSWYQQTPGQGLQFLFEYFSETQRNKGNFPGRFSGRQFSNSRSEMNVSTLELGDSALYLCASSIGAPSTDTQYFGPGTRLTVL.